This passage covers 13 T cell receptor beta chains from one sample sequenced in a study of T cells in Graves' hyperthyroidism and ophthalmopathy. Researchers amplified the TCR beta CDR3 regions from RNA transcripts. The TCR CDR3 first-round RT-PCR relied on the HTBI primer set. TCRdb reprocessed the multiplex PCR reads with MiXCR, giving one entry per CDR3 protein. Among 540,000 or so distinct CDR3 sequences listed, about 43% were seen once. The material sequenced was peripheral blood or thyroid tissue (not recorded which). The receptors stem from an adult woman with Graves' disease, either hyperthyroidism or ophthalmopathy (not recorded which).

On this clonotype itself: The missing conserved phenylalanine or tryptophan at the end of this CDR3 makes a read error likely. Because the CDR3's place on the DNA is in doubt, the DNA is left out and the CDR3 is given as listed by TCRdb. The J gene is TRBJ2-7, the V gene TRBV20-1; the table calls TRBD2, which could not be checked here. The germline gives CDR1 DFQATT, CDR2 SNEGSKA (reference sequence). Ends included, the CDR3 has 9 residues. The CDR3 here is CSAEAGEAG.

The V and J genes are TRBV20-1 and TRBJ2-5; D possibly matches TRBD1 or TRBD2 (5 bases each). This CDR3 has 14 residues. CDR1 DFQATT and CDR2 SNEGSKA come from the germline V gene (reference sequence). With 2 bases removed from V and 9 bases from J, the gap between germline ends came to 19 bases. CDR3 sequence (DNA): TGCAGTGCTAGAAGAACAGGAGGCAATCAGCCCCAGTACTTC. Amino acids: CSARRTGGNQPQYF.

Regarding this clonotype: A much larger clone differs from this one at a single base, so this may be a read error. The chain has TRBV10-2 and TRBJ2-7; perhaps TRBD1 as D (5 bases). The germline V gene has CDR1 WSHSY and CDR2 SAAADI. The CDR3 has 13 residues. CDR3 sequence: CASTPGHRYERYF. The DNA for the CDR3 is TGCGCCAGCACCCCAGGACACCGCTACGAGCGGTACTTC.

The V call is TRBV7-9, the J call TRBJ2-7; possible D gene TRBD2, 5 bases. The CDR3 has 14 residues. Germline V CDR1 and CDR2: SEHNR, FQNEAQ (reference sequence). V was cut by 5 bases and J by 3 bases, with 14 bases left in between. The CDR3 DNA reads TGTGCCAGCAGCCCGCGGACTGGATTCTACGAGCAGTACTTC. Translating gives CASSPRTGFYEQYF.

This clonotype appeared many times. This chain links TRBV11-3 with TRBJ2-7, with a possible D match to TRBD2 (6 bases). Germline V gene data show CDR1 as SGHNT and CDR2 as YENEEA. V was pared by 5 bases and J by 2 bases, with 16 bases between. The CDR3 spans 15 residues. The CDR3 here is CASSPSLGRPYEQYF. For the CDR3, the DNA is TGTGCCAGCAGCCCCAGCCTGGGGAGGCCCTACGAGCAGTACTTC.

The V and J genes are TRBV2 and TRBJ2-6; unclear D gene. The CDR3 runs 13 residues. Germline V gene lookup returns CDR1 SNHLY and CDR2 FYNNEI. In DNA form, the CDR3 reads TGTGCTGGTCAAATCTCTGGGGCCAACGTCCTGACTTTC. It codes for CAGQISGANVLTF.

The V and J genes are TRBV7-8 and TRBJ1-2; D gene uncertain. Trimming pared 2 bases from V and 7 bases from J, leaving 11 bases between. This CDR3 has 13 amino acids. Germline V gene lookup returns CDR1 SGHVS and CDR2 FQNEAQ. DNA of the CDR3: TGTGCCAGCAGCTTATTGGCGATGCGTGGCTACACCTTC. It yields the protein CASSLLAMRGYTF.

The chain recombines TRBV7-2 with TRBJ2-5; 7 bases fit TRBD1. The CDR3 is made up of 14 amino acids. CDR1 SGHTA and CDR2 FQGNSA come from the germline V gene. Trimming took 5 bases from V and 7 from J; bases not matched to a gene: 10. This chain's CDR3 is CASSQDRAWGTQYF. The DNA for the CDR3 is TGTGCCAGCAGCCAAGACAGGGCCTGGGGGACCCAGTACTTC.

V is TRBV20-1 and J is TRBJ2-7; D is perhaps TRBD2 (7 bases). V gave up 7 bases and J gave up 5 bases, with 15 bases separating them. Germline values: CDR1 DFQATT, CDR2 SNEGSKA (reference sequence). The CDR3 sequence is 12 residues long. The CDR3 sequence: CSGDGEGDEQYF. CDR3 nucleotides: TGCAGTGGCGATGGGGAGGGGGACGAGCAGTACTTC.

This clonotype was recorded at least ten times. The J gene is TRBJ1-5, the V gene TRBV6-1, with TRBD1 identical over 7 bases. From germline, CDR1 is MNHNS and CDR2 SASEGT. V lost 7 bases to trimming and J lost 5 bases; unmatched junction nucleotides: 5. CDR3 size: 13 residues. CDR3 nucleotides: TGTGCCAGCAAGGGGACAGAGTATCAGCCCCAGCATTTT. Translated, it gives CASKGTEYQPQHF.

This chain links TRBV20-1 with TRBJ1-5; 7 nucleotides match TRBD1. Germline V gene data show CDR1 as DFQATT and CDR2 as SNEGSKA (reference sequence). The V and J ends lost 7 bases and 4 bases, in that order; junction bases with no gene match: 4. The CDR3 sequence is 12 residues long. CDR3 in amino acids: CSVGTVNQPQHF. CDR3 nucleotide sequence: TGCAGTGTCGGGACAGTTAATCAGCCCCAGCATTTT.

This clonotype appeared a few times. A read error may be the cause here, since a much bigger clone is one base away. The chain joins TRBV11-3 to TRBJ2-7; TRBD2 agrees at 7 bases. The CDR3 is 14 amino acids. Germline V gives CDR1 SGHNT, CDR2 YENEEA. CDR3 coding DNA: TGTGCCAGCAGCTTAGGCGGGAGTCACTACGGGCAGTACTTC. Translation: CASSLGGSHYGQYF. The full variable domain, rest sourced from reference TRBV11-3 and TRBJ2-7, is EAGVVQSPRYKIIEKKQPVAFWCNPISGHNTLYWYLQNLGQGPELLIRYENEEAVDDSQLPKDRFSAERLKGVDSTLKIQPAELGDSAVYLCASSLGGSHYGQYFGPGTRLTVT.

This clonotype was recorded once. Without the conserved terminal phenylalanine or tryptophan, this CDR3 likely stems from a read error. The DNA is omitted, as the CDR3 cannot be located on it reliably, and the CDR3 follows TCRdb's listing. The rearrangement uses TRBV7-9 and TRBJ1-2; the DNA was not used to check the table's D call, TRBD1. The length of the CDR3 is 10 amino acids, counting both ends. CDR1 SEHNR and CDR2 FQNEAQ come from the germline V gene (reference sequence). This chain's CDR3 is CASTPPLNTY.